The text below deals with one TCR beta chain. The data were taken from a study of blood T cells in healthy people across ages. Trimming took 0 bases from V and 6 from J, leaving 15 bases between them. This CDR3 is built from 16 residues. CDR1 is DFQATT and CDR2 is SNEGSKA in the germline V gene (reference sequence). With a J-beta primer mix and a sample-barcoded 5' primer, a second PCR ran about 7 to 12 cycles. TCRdb re-called the 5' RACE reads through MiXCR, storing one row per CDR3 protein. The sample holds 600,000 to 1,000,000 distinct CDR3 sequences, roughly 64% seen once. This sequence joins TRBV20-1 and TRBJ1-6; D is ambiguous. The sequence was obtained from a man aged 25-45 years in good health. Sequenced material: blood. The CDR3, as DNA: TGCAGTGCTAGAGATCCGGCTGGCAGTGCTAATTCACCCCTCCACTTT. It specifies CSARDPAGSANSPLHF.